This TCR beta chain was recorded in a study of blood T cells in healthy people across ages. Across the study: Template switching retrieved approximately one barcoded beta molecule for each two T cells.

A second PCR, run for about 7 to 11 cycles, used a sample-barcoded 5' primer plus a J-beta primer mix. TCRdb re-called the 5' RACE reads through MiXCR, storing one row per CDR3 protein. The profile shows 1.5 million to 2 million distinct CDR3 sequences, about 39% of them singletons. With regard to this clonotype: What it binds is unknown.

Study-wide points: While age rose, TCR beta diversity per million T cells dropped in a roughly linear way. The study found more naive CD4+ cells and higher diversity in long-lived than aged donors.

V was clipped by 1 base and J by 6 bases, with 15 bases between them. The CDR3 consists of 15 residues. Germline values: CDR1 SEHNR, CDR2 FQNEAQ (reference sequence). The sequenced material came from blood. The TCR was taken from a human donor in good health. The chain links TRBV7-9 to TRBJ1-2; the D is unclear. Here the CDR3 reads CASSLGVSPLDGYTF. Here the CDR3 DNA reads TGTGCCAGCAGCTTAGGGGTCAGCCCCTTGGATGGCTACACCTTC.